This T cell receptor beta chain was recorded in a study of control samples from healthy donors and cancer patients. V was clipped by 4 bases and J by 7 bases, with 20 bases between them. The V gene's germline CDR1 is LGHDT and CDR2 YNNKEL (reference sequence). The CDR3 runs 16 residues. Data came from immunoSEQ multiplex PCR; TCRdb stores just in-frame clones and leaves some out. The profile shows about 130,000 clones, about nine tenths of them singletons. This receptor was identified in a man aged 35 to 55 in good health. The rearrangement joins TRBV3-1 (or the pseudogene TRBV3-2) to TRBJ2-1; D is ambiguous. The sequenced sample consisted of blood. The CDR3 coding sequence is TGTGCCAGCAGCCCTCGGAGTCGTTCCCGTTCTAATGAGCAGTTCTTC. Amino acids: CASSPRSRSRSNEQFF.